The clone carrying this T cell receptor (beta chain) was picked up one time. The antigen is unknown. This sample is part of a study of cytomegalovirus exposure and HLA in healthy donors. Notes on the study in general: Earlier findings revealed that most TCR beta V segments proved productive either about 90% or about 30% of the time. In a later analysis, a genetic analysis reported fewer productive-TCR N-insertions in an Asian-associated ancestry cluster than the cohort average. Among TCR beta chains of equal frequency, HLA-associated ones were more clonally expanded in a later analysis.

This CDR3 region has 14 residues. Germline assignment: CDR1 SGHRS and CDR2 YFSETQ. V lost 6 bases, J lost 0 bases, and 3 bases stayed unmatched. Primers for the PCR totalled 60 Vbeta and 13 Jbeta. Only in-frame clones appear in the TCRdb table, and some are missing; sequencing was by immunoSEQ multiplex PCR. The data contain some 130,000 clones, 70% to 80% of them singletons. The clonotype comes from a female donor in good health and CMV-seropositive. V usage is TRBV5-1 and J usage is TRBJ1-2; 9 bases are a match to TRBD1. Sequenced input: PBMCs. The CDR3 bases are TGCGCCAGCACAAGGGACAGGGCTAACTATGGCTACACCTTC. This codes for CASTRDRANYGYTF.